This is a list of T cell receptor beta chains from one sample in a study of cytomegalovirus exposure and HLA in healthy donors. Method: immunoSEQ multiplex PCR; TCRdb's copy keeps in-frame clones and lacks some. There are about 130,000 clones in the sample, with 2.2% held by the top ten. Sample: PBMCs. The receptors come from a man aged 40-49 years in good health and CMV-seronegative. CDR3s include the opening cysteine and the closing phenylalanine or tryptophan. The D gene is left open where the match is weak.

v_gene	d_gene	j_gene	CDR3aa	CDR3nt
TRBV11-3	TRBD2	TRBJ2-1	CASSLRAGDYNEQFF	TGTGCCAGCAGCTTAAGAGCGGGAGATTACAATGAGCAGTTCTTC
TRBV7-9	NA	TRBJ2-7	CASSHDRVLTYEQYF	TGTGCCAGCAGCCATGACCGGGTCCTTACCTACGAGCAGTACTTC
TRBV5-1	NA	TRBJ1-1	CASSFTGNTEAFF	TGCGCCAGCAGCTTTACAGGGAACACTGAAGCTTTCTTT
TRBV11-3	NA	TRBJ2-7	CASSLRSAQYEQYF	TGTGCCAGCAGCTTACGGTCCGCACAGTACGAGCAGTACTTC
TRBV7-7	NA	TRBJ2-7	CASSSSLRGRNPSYEQYF	TGTGCTAGCAGCTCTTCTCTGCGGGGTCGGAACCCCTCCTACGAGCAGTACTTC
TRBV7-9	TRBD2	TRBJ2-5	CASSLNGLARYQETQYF	TGTGCCAGCAGCCTAAACGGACTAGCGAGGTACCAAGAGACCCAGTACTTC
TRBV4-2	TRBD2	TRBJ2-3	CASSQAPRTSGYTDTQYF	TGTGCCAGCAGCCAAGCCCCCCGGACTAGCGGTTACACAGATACGCAGTATTTT
TRBV7-2	TRBD1	TRBJ2-7	CASSSDRVREQYF	TGTGCCAGCAGTTCGGACAGGGTGCGCGAGCAGTACTTC
TRBV10-3	TRBD1	TRBJ2-7	CAITPDGTESYEQYF	TGTGCCATCACTCCCGACGGGACAGAGTCCTACGAGCAGTACTTC
TRBV5-1	NA	TRBJ2-2	CASSLDILNTGELFF	TGCGCCAGCAGCTTGGACATTTTGAACACCGGGGAGCTGTTTTTT
TRBV2	NA	TRBJ2-7	CASSEGSHEQYF	TGTGCCAGCAGTGAAGGGAGTCACGAGCAGTACTTC
TRBV10-1	NA	TRBJ1-1	CASSFGGLNTEAFF	TGCGCCAGCTCCTTTGGGGGCCTGAACACTGAAGCTTTCTTT
TRBV7-2	NA	TRBJ2-5	CASSTRTEMAQYF	TGTGCCAGCAGCACCCGGACAGAGATGGCCCAGTACTTC
TRBV4-1	TRBD1	TRBJ1-2	CASSQVPTGAQYGYTF	TGCGCCAGCAGCCAAGTTCCGACAGGGGCCCAATATGGCTACACCTTC
TRBV11-2	NA	TRBJ2-5	CASSQGWGEETQYF	TGTGCCAGCAGCCAAGGGTGGGGGGAAGAGACCCAGTACTTC
TRBV7-9	TRBD2	TRBJ2-3	CASRPRETNTDTQYF	TGTGCCAGCAGACCGCGGGAGACGAACACAGATACGCAGTATTTT
TRBV12-5	TRBD1	TRBJ2-3	CASGLGTGGVTDTQYF	TGTGCTAGTGGTTTGGGAACAGGGGGAGTGACAGATACGCAGTATTTT
TRBV25-1	TRBD1	TRBJ2-5	CASSEGGQGFLETQYF	TGTGCCAGCAGTGAAGGGGGACAGGGGTTTTTAGAGACCCAGTACTTC
TRBV9	NA	TRBJ1-2	CASSPGGEWYGYTF	TGTGCCAGCAGCCCTGGGGGGGAGTGGTATGGCTACACCTTC
TRBV5-5	NA	TRBJ2-1	CASGGRSYNEQFF	TGTGCCAGCGGGGGCCGCTCCTACAATGAGCAGTTCTTC
TRBV5-1	NA	TRBJ1-2	CASSLSGSDYGYTF	TGCGCCAGCAGCTTGAGCGGTTCTGACTATGGCTACACCTTC
TRBV9	NA	TRBJ1-4	CASSVWQVVLFF	TGTGCCAGCAGCGTATGGCAGGTTGTACTGTTTTTT
TRBV6-1	TRBD1	TRBJ2-7	CASSPDRSEQYF	TGTGCCAGCAGTCCGGACAGGTCCGAGCAGTACTTC
TRBV11-1	TRBD2	TRBJ2-1	CASSLLAGVSYNEQFF	TGTGCCAGCAGCTTATTAGCGGGAGTGTCCTACAATGAGCAGTTCTTC
TRBV18	TRBD1	TRBJ2-1	CASSPDRTYNEQFF	TGTGCCAGCTCTCCGGACAGGACCTACAATGAGCAGTTCTTC
TRBV2	NA	TRBJ2-1	CASSTTDSSYNEQFF	TGTGCCAGCAGTACGACGGACAGCTCCTACAATGAGCAGTTCTTC
TRBV11-2	TRBD2	TRBJ2-7	CASTPTSGRTYEQYF	TGTGCCAGCACCCCAACTAGCGGGAGGACCTACGAGCAGTACTTC
TRBV28	TRBD1	TRBJ2-5	CASSFLEGQLKETQYF	TGTGCCAGCAGTTTTCTCGAGGGACAGTTAAAAGAGACCCAGTACTTC
TRBV30	NA	TRBJ2-7	CAWSGLSVREQYF	TGTGCCTGGAGTGGCCTCAGTGTCCGCGAGCAGTACTTC
TRBV6-6	NA	TRBJ2-3	CASSPLGDTQYF	TGTGCCAGCAGTCCTCTAGGAGATACGCAGTATTTT
TRBV10-2	TRBD2	TRBJ2-3	CATRTSGTDTQYF	TGCGCCACCCGGACTAGCGGCACAGATACGCAGTATTTT
TRBV30	NA	TRBJ2-5	CAWSVFRDQETQYF	TGTGCCTGGAGTGTATTCCGGGACCAAGAGACCCAGTACTTC
TRBV11-1	TRBD2	TRBJ2-2	CASSLVGGDTGELFF	TGTGCCAGCAGCTTAGTCGGGGGGGACACCGGGGAGCTGTTTTTT
TRBV2	NA	TRBJ1-2	CAGGQGNYGYTF	TGTGCCGGAGGGCAGGGAAACTATGGCTACACCTTC
TRBV2	TRBD2	TRBJ2-7	CASSETSGRAEQYF	TGTGCCAGCAGTGAGACTAGCGGGAGGGCCGAGCAGTACTTC
TRBV28	TRBD1	TRBJ2-7	CASSPSGTGVYEQYF	TGTGCCAGCAGTCCTTCCGGGACAGGGGTCTACGAGCAGTACTTC
TRBV4-1	TRBD1	TRBJ1-4	CASSQGQGGEKLFF	TGCGCCAGCAGCCAAGGACAGGGTGGAGAAAAACTGTTTTTT
TRBV7-2	TRBD1	TRBJ2-3	CASSSGQGSPDTQYF	TGTGCCAGCAGCTCCGGACAGGGTTCCCCAGATACGCAGTATTTT
TRBV6-6	TRBD2	TRBJ2-7	CASKKLAGDSYEQYF	TGTGCCAGCAAAAAACTAGCGGGGGATTCCTACGAGCAGTACTTC
TRBV7-9	NA	TRBJ1-2	CASSSTVNYGYTF	TGTGCCAGCAGCTCGACAGTTAACTATGGCTACACCTTC
TRBV11-2	TRBD1	TRBJ1-1	CASSASPGQGFYMNTEAFF	TGTGCCAGCAGCGCGTCCCCGGGACAGGGGTTCTACATGAACACTGAAGCTTTCTTT
TRBV6-1	NA	TRBJ2-3	CASDGGQGAGDTQYF	TGTGCCAGCGACGGGGGGCAGGGGGCTGGAGATACGCAGTATTTT
TRBV5-1	TRBD1	TRBJ1-5	CASIPRDRAVQPQHF	TGCGCCAGCATACCCCGGGACAGGGCTGTTCAGCCCCAGCATTTT
TRBV28	NA	TRBJ2-3	CASSLGQITDTQYF	TGTGCCAGCAGTTTAGGACAGATCACAGATACGCAGTATTTT
TRBV6-9	TRBD1	TRBJ1-5	CASSWGQGLKQPQHF	TGTGCCAGCAGTTGGGGACAGGGCTTGAAACAGCCCCAGCATTTT
TRBV5-1	TRBD2	TRBJ2-3	CASRTGTSGTDTQYF	TGCGCCAGCAGAACCGGGACTAGCGGCACAGATACGCAGTATTTT